This TCR beta chain was captured by sequencing in a study of blood T cell repertoires in COVID-19. CDR1 and CDR2 from the germline V gene are SGHNT and YENEEA. The CDR3 runs 15 residues. Trimming left V 1 base short and J 5 bases short, with 12 bases between. As handled by the study authors: Estimation of nucleated cell counts was performed using reference gene primer amplification. Generated by immunoSEQ multiplex PCR, the TCRdb table keeps only in-frame clones and is missing some. V, J and clone size are taken as reported in that table, and D and trimming were inferred from the DNA itself. Altogether roughly 150,000 clones are present, over 75% being singletons, with the ten largest covering 2.5% to 3.5%.

V is TRBV11-3 and J is TRBJ2-1; D remains unclear. This clonotype was sampled from a man aged 45-60 years with acute or convalescent COVID-19. The material sequenced was peripheral blood. The CDR3: CASSLAVEAHNEQFF. The CDR3 region has the DNA TGTGCCAGCAGCTTAGCGGTAGAGGCCCACAATGAGCAGTTCTTC.